Listed here are 24 T cell receptor beta chains from one sample, sequenced in a study of cytomegalovirus exposure and HLA in healthy donors. 60 Vbeta and 13 Jbeta primers were used in PCR. TCRdb's copy holds only in-frame clones and misses some; the assay was immunoSEQ multiplex PCR. Among approximately 130,000 clones, 7% to 9.5% were seen once, and the ten largest hold approximately 6%. The specimen was PBMCs. The receptors shown here come from a woman aged 40 to 50 in good health and CMV-seropositive.

This chain connects TRBV18 to TRBJ1-2, with D perhaps matching TRBD1 (6 bases). Per the germline V gene, CDR1 is KGHSH and CDR2 is LQKENI. The CDR3 is 13 residues long. The ends were cut back, 6 bases at V and 4 bases at J, with 12 bases in the middle. CDR3 loop: CASSQDSVYGYTF. The CDR3 nucleotides read TGTGCCAGCTCTCAGGACAGTGTCTATGGCTACACCTTC.

This clone was recorded a few times. The CDR3 loop reads CASSISGGANTGELFF. For the CDR3, the DNA is TGTGCCAGCAGCATTAGCGGCGGGGCGAACACCGGGGAGCTGTTTTTT. This chain links TRBV7-9 with TRBJ2-2, with a tentative D call TRBD2 (6 bases). The CDR3 loop spans 16 amino acids. The germline V gene has CDR1 SEHNR and CDR2 FQNEAQ (reference sequence). Trimming removed 5 bases from V and 0 bases from J, with 13 bases in between.

This clone was counted a few times. The chain recombines TRBV6-5 with TRBJ1-2; unclear D gene. The germline V gene encodes CDR1 MNHEY and CDR2 SVGAGI. The CDR3 covers 12 residues. V lost 7 bases and J lost 0, with 6 bases in between. The CDR3 loop is CASKPANYGYTF. In nucleotides, the CDR3 is TGTGCCAGCAAACCAGCTAACTATGGCTACACCTTC.

The chain couples TRBV10-3 to TRBJ1-5, with D perhaps matching TRBD1 (6 bases). The CDR3 contains 14 residues. Germline values: CDR1 ENHRY, CDR2 SYGVKD. V gave up 6 bases and J gave up 3 bases, with 12 bases separating them. CDR3 sequence reads: CAISRDINNQPQHF. The CDR3 coding sequence is TGTGCCATCAGCCGGGACATAAACAATCAGCCCCAGCATTTT.

This chain links TRBV28 with TRBJ1-1; D not resolved. The CDR3 is 13 residues long. The germline gives CDR1 MDHEN, CDR2 SYDVKM. V was clipped by 3 bases and J by 1 base, with 6 bases between them. The CDR3: CASSFTRNTEAFF. The CDR3 nucleotides are TGTGCCAGCAGTTTTACAAGGAACACTGAAGCTTTCTTT.

This clone was detected only a few times. The chain has TRBV6-4 and TRBJ2-3; 9 bases are shared with TRBD2. The V segment lost 2 bases and the J segment 1 base; nucleotides outside the gene matches: 4. In germline, CDR1 is MRHNA, CDR2 SNTAGT. The CDR3 has 16 amino acids. The DNA of the CDR3 is TGTGCCAGCAGTGACGGGTCTAGCGGGGGCACAGATACGCAGTATTTT. Its translation is CASSDGSSGGTDTQYF.

V usage is TRBV6-1 and J usage is TRBJ2-4; 8 bases align to TRBD1. The CDR3 totals 15 residues. The trim removed 4 bases at V and 6 bases at J, leaving 8 bases unmatched. Germline assignment: CDR1 MNHNS and CDR2 SASEGT. The CDR3 coding sequence is TGTGCCAGCAGTGGGGGGCAGGGGGCGGGAAACATTCAGTACTTC. Protein: CASSGGQGAGNIQYF.

This sequence joins TRBV27 and TRBJ1-1; perhaps TRBD1 as D (6 bases). Germline V gene sequence: CDR1 MNHEY, CDR2 SMNVEV (reference sequence). V gave up 6 bases and J gave up 8 bases, with 16 bases separating them. The CDR3 extends over 13 amino acids. The CDR3 spells CASRFPDSTEAFF. In nucleotides, the CDR3 is TGTGCCAGCAGGTTCCCGGACAGCACAGAAGCTTTCTTT.

This clone was counted a few times. The genes are TRBV5-1 and TRBJ1-1, with D possibly TRBD1 on 5 matching bases. The CDR3 loop spans 14 amino acids. Germline V gene lookup returns CDR1 SGHRS and CDR2 YFSETQ. The V end was cut by 3 bases, the J end by 1 base, with 10 bases between. CDR3 coding DNA: TGCGCCAGCAGCTCAACAGGTCAGAACACTGAAGCTTTCTTT. This codes for CASSSTGQNTEAFF.

The gene calls are TRBV27 and TRBJ1-1; tentative D call: TRBD1 (5 bases). The germline CDR1 and CDR2 sequences are MNHEY and SMNVEV (reference sequence). Between the trimmed V and J ends, which lost 2 bases and 1 base, there was a span of 8 bases. The CDR3 runs 14 residues. This CDR3 is CASSLKGRNTEAFF. For the CDR3, the DNA is TGTGCCAGCAGTTTAAAGGGGCGGAACACTGAAGCTTTCTTT.

The chain employs TRBV7-3 and TRBJ2-2; 8 nucleotides agree with TRBD2. Looked up from germline, CDR1 is SGHTA and CDR2 is FQGTGA. This CDR3 has 13 residues. Trimming removed 10 bases from V and 2 bases from J; junction bases left unmatched: 3. The CDR3 is CATAGGNTGELFF. The CDR3 nucleotides read TGTGCCACCGCGGGGGGAAACACCGGGGAGCTGTTTTTT.

The chain joins TRBV7-9 to TRBJ2-7; the D is unclear. There are 15 residues in the CDR3. In germline, CDR1 is SEHNR, CDR2 FQNEAQ (reference sequence). Trimming stripped 6 bases from V and 4 bases from J, with 19 bases between. The CDR3 loop is CASSPGHSQTYEQYF. The CDR3 DNA reads TGTGCCAGCAGTCCCGGCCACAGTCAAACTTACGAGCAGTACTTC.

This clone was seen a few times. The chain uses TRBV5-4 and TRBJ1-6; possibly TRBD1 for D (5 bases). The germline V gene encodes CDR1 SGHNT and CDR2 YYREEE (reference sequence). V lost 4 bases and J lost 2, with 10 bases in between. The CDR3 is 15 amino acids. CDR3 amino acids: CASSGGETYNSPLHF. CDR3 coding DNA: TGTGCCAGCAGCGGGGGGGAGACCTATAATTCACCCCTCCACTTT.

Of note for this clone: Sequence at one end of the junction differs from germline and may be a read error. In the same sample, other DNA sequences code for this CDR3. This chain joins TRBV6-1 and TRBJ1-1; D remains unclear. In germline, CDR1 is MNHNS, CDR2 SASEGT. The CDR3 length is 12 residues. In DNA form, the CDR3 reads TGTGCCAGCAGCGCCGGAGGCACTGAAGCCTTCTTT. This translates into CASSAGGTEAFF.

The chain links TRBV10-3 to TRBJ2-5; 9 bases map to TRBD1. This CDR3 has 13 residues. The trim removed 4 bases at V and 6 bases at J, leaving 3 bases unmatched. In germline, CDR1 is ENHRY, CDR2 SYGVKD. CDR3 amino acids: CAISGTGAQTQYF. The DNA of the CDR3 is TGTGCCATCAGTGGGACAGGGGCGCAGACCCAGTACTTC.

This clone was seen more than once but under ten times. Here the CDR3 reads CASSLTGQGEGEAFF. CDR3 in DNA: TGTGCCAGCTCACTAACCGGACAGGGGGAAGGTGAAGCTTTCTTT. The rearrangement joins TRBV18 to TRBJ1-1; 10 nucleotides match TRBD1. Germline-derived CDR1 and CDR2 are KGHSH and LQKENI. The CDR3 contains 15 residues. J gave up 7 bases and V 4 bases, and 9 bases lay outside the gene matches.

This clone has more than one count but fewer than ten. The chain is built from TRBV6-1 and TRBJ2-2, with a possible D match to TRBD2 (7 bases). The germline V gene encodes CDR1 MNHNS and CDR2 SASEGT. Between the trimmed V and J ends, which lost 8 bases and 9 bases, there was a span of 22 bases. The CDR3 contains 15 residues. The chain's CDR3 is CASPADGGPFRELFF. CDR3 sequence (DNA): TGTGCCAGCCCTGCCGACGGGGGGCCTTTCCGGGAGCTGTTTTTT.

The chain joins TRBV30 to TRBJ2-7; 9 bases are shared with TRBD1. V dropped 5 bases and J dropped 4; count of bases not matched to a gene: 9. The germline CDR1 and CDR2 sequences are GTSNPN and SVGIG (reference sequence). The CDR3 extends over 14 amino acids. The CDR3 spells CAWERTGEWYEQYF. The CDR3, as DNA: TGTGCCTGGGAACGGACAGGGGAATGGTACGAGCAGTACTTC.

This chain joins TRBV4-1 and TRBJ2-3, with TRBD2 identical over 9 bases. The germline V gene encodes CDR1 MGHRA and CDR2 YSYEKL. Trimming took 9 bases from V and 4 from J; bases not matched to a gene: 11. This CDR3 is 15 amino acids long. The CDR3 protein is CASTRGGGAPDTQYF. The CDR3 DNA reads as TGCGCCAGTACTAGGGGCGGGGGGGCCCCAGATACGCAGTATTTT.

The chain recombines TRBV7-3 with TRBJ2-5; a weak D match, TRBD2 (6 bases). V lost 5 bases and J 5 bases, leaving 12 bases between the germline ends. The CDR3 covers 13 residues. CDR1 is SGHTA, CDR2 FQGTGA, per germline. CDR3 loop: CASSVVGGETQYF. Here the CDR3 DNA reads TGTGCCAGCAGCGTGGTTGGGGGGGAGACCCAGTACTTC.

The rearrangement joins TRBV18 to TRBJ2-1; TRBD1 matches 9 bases. With V trimmed by 3 bases and J by 5 bases, 5 bases remained unmatched. This CDR3 comprises 15 residues. Germline assignment: CDR1 KGHSH and CDR2 LQKENI. The CDR3, as DNA: TGTGCCAGCTCACCCGGGACAGGGATGGACAATGAGCAGTTCTTC. It encodes CASSPGTGMDNEQFF. The full variable domain, in which reference TRBV18 and TRBJ2-1 provide the parts outside the CDR3, is NAGVMQNPRHLVRRRGQEARLRCSPMKGHSHVYWYRQLPEEGLKFMVYLQKENIIDESGMPKERFSAEFPKEGPSILRIQQVVRGDSAAYFCASSPGTGMDNEQFFGPGTRLTVL.

In its sample, this clone was seen a few times. The chain couples TRBV11-2 to TRBJ1-6; D might be TRBD1 (6 bases). The CDR3 runs 14 residues. The V gene's germline CDR1 is SGHAT and CDR2 FQNNGV. V lost 7 bases, J lost 7 bases, and 14 bases lay in between. The CDR3 bases are TGTGCCAGCACCTTGATGAGGGGGAATTCACCCCTCCACTTT. Translating it yields CASTLMRGNSPLHF.

The V gene is TRBV20-1, the J gene TRBJ1-4; weak D call: TRBD1 (6 bases). The CDR3 runs to 11 residues. V was clipped by 4 bases and J by 7 bases, with 7 bases between them. Germline CDR1 DFQATT, CDR2 SNEGSKA (reference sequence). CDR3 amino acids: CSAKGVEKLFF. The CDR3 DNA reads as TGCAGTGCTAAGGGGGTTGAAAAACTGTTTTTT.

The chain employs TRBV5-4 and TRBJ1-2; D possibly corresponds to TRBD1 (6 bases). In germline, CDR1 is SGHNT, CDR2 YYREEE (reference sequence). There are 14 residues in the CDR3. Trimming removed 0 bases from V and 3 bases from J, with 9 bases in between. The DNA of the CDR3 is TGTGCCAGCAGCTTGGACAGGGACCACTATGGCTACACCTTC. Its protein product is CASSLDRDHYGYTF.